This passage covers 6 T cell receptor beta chains from one sample sequenced in a study of blood T cell repertoires in COVID-19. Assay: immunoSEQ multiplex PCR; the TCRdb copy retains only in-frame clones and omits some. The sample records about 140,000 clones, about 86% being singletons. The specimen sequenced was peripheral blood. Receptors were obtained from an older woman with acute or convalescent COVID-19.

This chain joins TRBV12-3 or TRBV12-4 and TRBJ2-1; TRBD2 matches at 8 bases. Trimming removed 5 bases from V and 8 bases from J; junction bases left unmatched: 5. The CDR3 has 13 residues. The CDR3, as DNA: TGTGCCAGCAGTCGGCGGGAGGCCCATGAGCAGTTCTTC. Its translation: CASSRREAHEQFF.

J is TRBJ2-1 and V is TRBV30; D is possibly TRBD1 (8 bases). Germline loops: CDR1 GTSNPN, CDR2 SVGIG (reference sequence). There are 17 residues in the CDR3. Between the trimmed V and J ends, which lost 1 base and 3 bases, there was a span of 19 bases. CDR3 nucleotides: TGTGCCTGGAGTGGCGGGAAGCGGGACAGGAGCTACAATGAGCAGTTCTTC. As protein: CAWSGGKRDRSYNEQFF.

The chain links TRBV10-3 to TRBJ2-1, with TRBD2 identical over 11 bases. V lost 4 bases, J lost 7 bases, and 3 bases stayed unmatched. This CDR3 region has 14 residues. Germline CDR1 ENHRY, CDR2 SYGVKD. The chain's CDR3 is CAISGTSGYNEQFF. The CDR3 DNA is TGTGCCATCAGTGGGACTAGCGGGTATAATGAGCAGTTCTTC.

CDR3 sequence: CASSLLSQGTGEKLFF. CDR3 coding DNA: TGTGCCAGCAGTTTATTATCTCAGGGGACAGGTGAAAAACTGTTTTTT. The chain links TRBV28 to TRBJ1-4; the match to TRBD1 covers 8 bases. V lost 1 base to trimming and J lost 7 bases; unmatched junction nucleotides: 8. This CDR3 is built from 16 residues. The germline CDR1 and CDR2 sequences are MDHEN and SYDVKM.

The CDR3: CASSDRDRRTEAFF. CDR3 sequence (DNA): TGTGCCAGCAGTGACAGGGATCGTAGAACTGAAGCTTTCTTT. V gene TRBV2 combines with J gene TRBJ1-1, with D perhaps TRBD1 (5 bases). Germline CDR1 reads SNHLY; CDR2 reads FYNNEI. The CDR3 spans 14 residues. The germline V and J ends were trimmed by 3 bases and 5 bases, with 13 bases remaining between them.

This clone turned up a few times. The V call is TRBV15, the J call TRBJ1-5; D perhaps matches TRBD1 (5 bases). The V gene's germline CDR1 is LNHNV and CDR2 YYDKDF (reference sequence). V dropped 0 bases and J dropped 9 bases, with 18 bases sitting between them. CDR3 length: 16 residues. In DNA, the CDR3 is TGTGCCACCAGCAGAGATTATGGGGCAGGCGGTTGGCCCCAGCATTTT. Encoded protein: CATSRDYGAGGWPQHF.